The source of this T cell receptor (beta chain) is a study of blood T cell repertoires in COVID-19. Study at large: Specimens from acute and convalescent COVID-19 originated in the United States, Italy and Spain.

This CDR3 comprises 16 residues. Trimming cost V 0 bases and J 2 bases, with 13 bases left between them. Germline loops: CDR1 LGHDT, CDR2 YNNKEL (reference sequence). Participant-given clinical history determined each cohort assignment. The data were produced by immunoSEQ multiplex PCR, yet TCRdb's version contains in-frame clones alone and is incomplete. Among 300,000 to 350,000 clones listed, roughly 89% were seen once. J is TRBJ1-2 and V is TRBV3-1 (or the pseudogene TRBV3-2), with a weak D call TRBD1 (5 bases). This TCR came from a woman between 18 and 29 years old who had recovered from COVID-19. Sample: PBMCs or T cells enriched from blood (not recorded which). The CDR3 bases are TGTGCCAGCAGCCAAGATCTAATCAGGGCCAACTATGGCTACACCTTC. This translates into CASSQDLIRANYGYTF.